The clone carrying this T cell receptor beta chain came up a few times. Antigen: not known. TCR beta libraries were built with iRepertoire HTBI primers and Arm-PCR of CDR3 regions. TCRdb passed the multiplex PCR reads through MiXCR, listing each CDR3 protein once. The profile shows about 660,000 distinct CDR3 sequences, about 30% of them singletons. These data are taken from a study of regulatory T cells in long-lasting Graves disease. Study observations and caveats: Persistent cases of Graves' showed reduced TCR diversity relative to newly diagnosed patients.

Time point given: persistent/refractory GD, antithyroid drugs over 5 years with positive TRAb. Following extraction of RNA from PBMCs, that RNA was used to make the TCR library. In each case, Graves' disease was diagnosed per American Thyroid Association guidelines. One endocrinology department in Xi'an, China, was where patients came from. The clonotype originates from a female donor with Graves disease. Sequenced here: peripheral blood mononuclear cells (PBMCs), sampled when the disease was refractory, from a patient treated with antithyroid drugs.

CDR3 nucleotides: TGTGCCAGTATGACGGACAGGGCGGGTGGCTACACCTTC. Protein: CASMTDRAGGYTF. The chain has TRBV19 and TRBJ1-2; 8 bases match TRBD1. Germline CDR1 reads LNHDA; CDR2 reads SQIVND (reference sequence). V was clipped by 7 bases and J by 7 bases; unmatched bases: 8. The CDR3 spans 13 residues. Based on the CDR3 plus reference TRBV19 and TRBJ1-2, the full variable domain is DGGITQSPKYLFRKEGQNVTLSCEQNLNHDAMYWYRQDPGQGLRLIYYSQIVNDFQKGDIAEGYSVSREKKESFPLTVTSAQKNPTAFYLCASMTDRAGGYTFGSGTRLTVV.